This entry lists 24 T cell receptor beta chains sequenced from one sample in a study of vaccination and CD4 T cells after COVID-19. These receptors' targets are unknown. Indicated treatment: roughly ten-day PBMC culture with coronavirus spike peptide pools or control peptides (ViraFEST assay). It was before the COVID-19 pandemic (2011-2018) that the unexposed donor's CD4+ T cells were collected. Cultured CD4+ T cell DNA underwent sequencing with the Oncomine TCR Beta short-read assay. TCRdb fed the PCR reads into MiXCR, producing one record per CDR3 protein. The top ten clones hold approximately 26% of a sample with a few thousand distinct CDR3 sequences, roughly 20% of them seen once. Input material: CD4+ T cells from blood, cultured in vitro. Receptors originate from a human donor in good health.

This clonotype has just a few counts. CDR3 sequence (DNA): TGTGCCAGCAGCCCCCAACGGGGCACAGATACGCAGTATTTT. Its protein product is CASSPQRGTDTQYF. This chain joins TRBV7-2 and TRBJ2-3, with unresolved D. The CDR3 has 14 amino acids. Trimming took off 5 bases at V and 1 base at J, with 10 bases between the two ends. CDR1 and CDR2 (germline): SGHTA, FQGNSA.

There are a few counts of this clonotype. The CDR3 reads CASSPGTSSNQPQHF. CDR3 sequence (DNA): TGTGCCAGCTCACCAGGGACATCTAGCAATCAGCCCCAGCATTTT. V usage is TRBV18 and J usage is TRBJ1-5; D possibly corresponds to TRBD1 (6 bases). This CDR3 has 15 residues. Deletions cut 2 bases from V and 0 bases from J, with 8 bases between. CDR1 is KGHSH and CDR2 is LQKENI in the germline V gene.

In this sample, this clonotype turned up a few times. J is TRBJ2-7 and V is TRBV27; 11 positions agree with TRBD2. This CDR3 has 13 residues. Trimming took 6 bases from V and 4 from J; bases not matched to a gene: 2. CDR1 is MNHEY, CDR2 SMNVEV, per germline (reference sequence). The CDR3 DNA sequence: TGTGCCAGCAGGGGACTAGCGGTTTACGAGCAGTACTTC. Translation gives CASRGLAVYEQYF.

V is TRBV4-2 and J is TRBJ2-7, with 7 bases matching TRBD2. The CDR3 spans 14 residues. Germline CDR1 is LGHNA and CDR2 is YNFKEQ. After removal of 1 base from V and 3 bases from J, the junction contained 3 bases not matched to a gene. CDR3 sequence reads: CASSQGQRGYEQYF. The CDR3 DNA follows: TGTGCCAGCAGCCAAGGACAGCGGGGCTACGAGCAGTACTTC.

This clonotype is large in the sample. The chain recombines TRBV20-1 with TRBJ2-6; possible D gene TRBD2, 6 bases. This CDR3 spans 16 amino acids. The germline V gene encodes CDR1 DFQATT and CDR2 SNEGSKA (reference sequence). Trimming pared 7 bases from V and 0 bases from J, leaving 16 bases between. CDR3 in amino acids: CSGQYRGLSGANVLTF. The CDR3 bases are TGCAGTGGCCAGTACCGGGGACTCTCTGGGGCCAACGTCCTGACTTTC.

This rearrangement joins TRBV5-6 to TRBJ1-6; 8 bases align to TRBD1. The CDR3 is made up of 17 amino acids. CDR1 and CDR2 from the germline V gene are SGHDT and YYEEEE. V was clipped by 0 bases and J by 1 base; unmatched bases: 3. The chain's CDR3 is CASSLGTGLSYNSPLHF. The CDR3 coding sequence is TGTGCCAGCAGCTTGGGGACAGGGCTTTCCTATAATTCACCCCTCCACTTT.

V usage is TRBV29-1 and J usage is TRBJ2-3; D possibly corresponds to TRBD2 (5 bases). V dropped 5 bases and J dropped 5 bases, with 17 bases sitting between them. CDR1 SQVTM and CDR2 ANQGSEA come from the germline V gene. This CDR3 contains 14 residues. The CDR3 loop reads CSVKLGSTVDTQYF. Here the CDR3 DNA reads TGCAGCGTTAAACTAGGTAGCACCGTAGATACGCAGTATTTT.

The V gene is TRBV10-3, the J gene TRBJ2-1; 8 nucleotides line up with TRBD2. The germline gives CDR1 ENHRY, CDR2 SYGVKD. J was trimmed by 4 bases and V by 7 bases; bases with no gene match: 3. CDR3 size: 13 residues. The CDR3 spells CAIKTGGYNEQFF. CDR3 nucleotide sequence: TGTGCCATCAAGACGGGGGGGTACAATGAGCAGTTCTTC.

The V gene is TRBV19, the J gene TRBJ1-1, with no clear D. This CDR3 region has 17 residues. Looked up from germline, CDR1 is LNHDA and CDR2 is SQIVND (reference sequence). V was pared by 1 base and J by 0 bases, with 15 bases between. In DNA, the CDR3 is TGTGCCAGTAGTATAGCATACAGAGCTGGTATGAACACTGAAGCTTTCTTT. It encodes CASSIAYRAGMNTEAFF.

CDR3 in DNA: TGCAGTGCTCCGGACAGGGGGAAAAACATTCAGTACTTC. This codes for CSAPDRGKNIQYF. The V gene is TRBV20-1, the J gene TRBJ2-4, with 10 nucleotides matching TRBD1. V lost 5 bases to trimming and J lost 4 bases; unmatched junction nucleotides: 2. Germline CDR1 reads DFQATT; CDR2 reads SNEGSKA (reference sequence). This CDR3 contains 13 residues.

This clonotype is classed as medium-sized. This chain joins TRBV7-8 and TRBJ1-2, with D hard to call. The ends were cut back, 5 bases at V and 6 bases at J, with 10 bases in the middle. The CDR3 consists of 12 residues. Germline CDR1 is SGHVS and CDR2 is FQNEAQ. The DNA of the CDR3 is TGTGCCAGCAGCATCGGACGTGATGGCTACACCTTC. This translates into CASSIGRDGYTF.

The rearrangement joins TRBV7-9 to TRBJ1-1; D possibly corresponds to TRBD1 (6 bases). CDR3 size: 16 residues. The germline V gene has CDR1 SEHNR and CDR2 FQNEAQ (reference sequence). Between the trimmed V and J ends, which lost 0 bases and 3 bases, there was a span of 14 bases. This chain's CDR3 is CASSLAFGGRYTEAFF. The DNA for the CDR3 is TGTGCCAGCAGCTTAGCGTTCGGGGGCCGATACACTGAAGCTTTCTTT.

This clonotype qualifies as medium-sized. CDR3 sequence reads: CASREGRVYSPLHF. As DNA, the CDR3 is TGTGCCAGCAGAGAAGGGCGTGTATATTCACCCCTCCACTTT. The rearrangement joins TRBV21-1 to TRBJ1-6; the table's D call TRBD1 went unverified against the DNA. TRBV21-1 is noted as a pseudogene. The CDR3 extends over 14 amino acids.

The V call is TRBV18, the J call TRBJ2-5; no definite D call. CDR1 and CDR2 (germline): KGHSH, LQKENI. CDR3 size: 13 residues. V lost 4 bases, J lost 1 base, and 7 bases lay in between. CDR3 sequence: CASSLQFQETQYF. CDR3 coding DNA: TGTGCCAGCTCACTACAATTCCAAGAGACCCAGTACTTC.

Written as DNA, the CDR3 is TGCAGTGCTAGGGGACTGGGTAGCAATCCCTACGAGCAGTACTTC. This gives the protein CSARGLGSNPYEQYF. The gene calls are TRBV20-1 and TRBJ2-7; a possible D gene is TRBD2 (6 bases). CDR1 and CDR2 (germline): DFQATT, SNEGSKA (reference sequence). Between the trimmed V and J ends, which lost 3 bases and 2 bases, there was a span of 17 bases. The CDR3 spans 15 residues.

The chain is built from TRBV28 and TRBJ1-5; TRBD1 agrees at 7 bases. From germline, CDR1 is MDHEN and CDR2 SYDVKM. V shed 5 bases, J shed 4 bases, and the junction held 5 bases outside the gene matches. The length of the CDR3 is 14 residues. CDR3 residues: CASSPTGMNQPQHF. The CDR3 nucleotides read TGTGCCAGCAGTCCGACAGGGATGAATCAGCCCCAGCATTTT.

This chain connects TRBV11-3 to TRBJ1-1; unclear D gene. CDR3 length: 13 amino acids. CDR1 and CDR2 (germline): SGHNT, YENEEA. Trimming took 4 bases from V and 0 from J, leaving 6 bases between them. CDR3 nucleotide sequence: TGTGCCAGCAGCTCCGAGATGAACACTGAAGCTTTCTTT. Translated, it gives CASSSEMNTEAFF.

The gene calls are TRBV7-2 and TRBJ2-4; maybe TRBD2 (7 bases). Germline V gene lookup returns CDR1 SGHTA and CDR2 FQGNSA. This CDR3 spans 15 amino acids. V was trimmed by 8 bases and J by 4 bases, leaving 18 bases between them. CDR3 in amino acids: CASASRGAFKNIQYF. The CDR3 bases are TGTGCCAGCGCTTCACGGGGGGCATTTAAAAACATTCAGTACTTC.

The V gene is TRBV7-9, the J gene TRBJ1-1; 9 nucleotides line up with TRBD1. V lost 5 bases, J lost 5 bases, and 15 bases stayed unmatched. The CDR3 length is 17 residues. Germline assignment: CDR1 SEHNR and CDR2 FQNEAQ (reference sequence). The CDR3 DNA is TGTGCCAGCAGCGACAGTCCCGGGACAGGGTCGGGAACTGAAGCTTTCTTT. Residues: CASSDSPGTGSGTEAFF.

The CDR3 DNA follows: TGTGCCAGCAGAAGACAGGGTGGGGCTAGCGGGGTGATGGAGCAGTACTTC. This translates into CASRRQGGASGVMEQYF. The chain carries TRBV7-2 and TRBJ2-7; 9 bases agree with TRBD2. The V gene end was trimmed by 6 bases and the J gene end by 7 bases; junction bases not matched to a gene: 19. Germline loops: CDR1 SGHTA, CDR2 FQGNSA. The CDR3 is made up of 17 amino acids.

This clonotype was recorded only once. The V and J genes are TRBV5-1 and TRBJ2-5; D is undetermined. CDR1 and CDR2 (germline): SGHRS, YFSETQ. The germline V and J ends were trimmed by 0 bases and 5 bases, with 8 bases remaining between them. The CDR3 consists of 13 residues. CDR3 DNA: TGCGCCAGCAGCTTGGCGGGTAGGGAGACCCAGTACTTC. It specifies CASSLAGRETQYF. Filled out from reference TRBV5-1 and TRBJ2-5, the complete variable domain reads KAGVTQTPRYLIKTRGQQVTLSCSPISGHRSVSWYQQTPGQGLQFLFEYFSETQRNKGNFPGRFSGRQFSNSRSEMNVSTLELGDSALYLCASSLAGRETQYFGPGTRLLVL.

Only a few counts were recorded for this clonotype. V usage is TRBV25-1 and J usage is TRBJ1-3; 7 nucleotides align to TRBD1. This CDR3 is built from 16 residues. Trimming removed 5 bases from V and 4 bases from J; junction bases left unmatched: 11. From germline, CDR1 is MGHDK and CDR2 SYGVNS. CDR3 sequence (DNA): TGTGCCAGCAGTTTATCCAGGGGGTTGACGGGAAACACCATATATTTT. Translation gives CASSLSRGLTGNTIYF. Together with reference TRBV25-1 and TRBJ1-3, the CDR3 gives the full variable domain: EADIYQTPRYLVIGTGKKITLECSQTMGHDKMYWYQQDPGMELHLIHYSYGVNSTEKGDLSSESTVSRIRTEHFPLTLESARPSHTSQYLCASSLSRGLTGNTIYFGEGSWLTVV.

This clonotype is medium-sized in the sample. The CDR3 protein is CSARGTGVGYGYTF. CDR3 nucleotides: TGCAGTGCGAGGGGGACAGGGGTCGGCTATGGCTACACCTTC. The chain uses TRBV20-1 and TRBJ1-2, with 10 bases that match TRBD1. With V trimmed by 6 bases and J by 4 bases, 8 bases remained unmatched. Germline values: CDR1 DFQATT, CDR2 SNEGSKA (reference sequence). The CDR3 totals 14 residues.

This clonotype qualifies as medium-sized. V gene TRBV7-9 combines with J gene TRBJ2-5; the D gene is possibly TRBD1 (6 bases). CDR3 length: 14 residues. Germline lookup yields CDR1 SEHNR and CDR2 FQNEAQ (reference sequence). The V gene lost 1 base and the J gene lost 5 bases, with 11 bases spanning the gap. The CDR3 bases are TGTGCCAGCAGCTTAGGGGACACCAGGGAGACCCAGTACTTC. It yields the protein CASSLGDTRETQYF.